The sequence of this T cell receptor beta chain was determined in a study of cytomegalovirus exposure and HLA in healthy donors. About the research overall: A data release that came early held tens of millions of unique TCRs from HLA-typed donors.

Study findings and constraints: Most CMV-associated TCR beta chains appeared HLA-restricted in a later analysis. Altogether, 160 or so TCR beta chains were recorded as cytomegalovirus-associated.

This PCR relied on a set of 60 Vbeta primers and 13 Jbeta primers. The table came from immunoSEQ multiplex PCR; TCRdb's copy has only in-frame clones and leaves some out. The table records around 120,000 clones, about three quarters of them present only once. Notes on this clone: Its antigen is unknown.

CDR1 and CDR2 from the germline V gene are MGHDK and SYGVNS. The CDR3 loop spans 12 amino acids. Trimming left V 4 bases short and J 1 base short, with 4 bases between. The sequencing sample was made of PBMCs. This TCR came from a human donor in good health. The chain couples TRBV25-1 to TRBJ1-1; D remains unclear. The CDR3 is CASSGGNTEAFF. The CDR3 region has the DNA TGTGCCAGCAGTGGAGGGAACACTGAAGCTTTCTTT.